A selection of T cell receptor beta chains follows, all from one sample in a study of blood T cell repertoires in COVID-19. Some clones are missing from TCRdb's copy, which holds only in-frame ones; the method was immunoSEQ multiplex PCR. The table lists roughly 40,000 clones, roughly 70% of them singletons, with roughly 61% in the top ten. Sequences were obtained from peripheral blood. These receptors were taken from a man aged 80 or over with acute or convalescent COVID-19. CDR3s include the opening cysteine and the closing phenylalanine or tryptophan. D genes are given only for firm matches. Not all rows give a size; the values are once, few, many and, for expanded clones, a class.

cdr3_nt | cdr3_aa | j_call | v_call | clone_size | d_call
TGTGCCAGCAGTGCAATACGGAGGGGGCTTTGGGGACAGCCCCAGCATTTT | CASSAIRRGLWGQPQHF | TRBJ1-5 | TRBV6-1 | NA | TRBD1
TGTGCCAGCAGGACCGGGGAGTACGAGCAGTACTTC | CASRTGEYEQYF | TRBJ2-7 | TRBV28 | once | NA
TGTGCCACCAGTGGGGGACAGGGAGGCACTGAAGCTTTCTTT | CATSGGQGGTEAFF | TRBJ1-1 | TRBV24-1 | NA | TRBD1
TGTGCCAGTAGTGTACAGGGAAATGAGCAGTACTTC | CASSVQGNEQYF | TRBJ2-7 | TRBV19 | few | NA
TGTGCCACCAGCAGAGATATGGTTCCCTACAATCAGCCCCAGCATTTT | CATSRDMVPYNQPQHF | TRBJ1-5 | TRBV15 | NA | NA
TGTGCCACCAGTGATCCGCGGACAGGAGTCTCTGGGGCCAACGTCCTGACTTTC | CATSDPRTGVSGANVLTF | TRBJ2-6 | TRBV24-1 | NA | TRBD1
TGTGCCAGCAGCCAAGCAGTAGGGGACTACCAAGAGACCCAGTACTTC | CASSQAVGDYQETQYF | TRBJ2-5 | TRBV14 | NA | NA
TGTGCCAGCAGCCCCGCGGGGATTTTTGATACGCAGTATTTT | CASSPAGIFDTQYF | TRBJ2-3 | TRBV7-9 | NA | NA
TGTGCCAGCAGCTTGGCCTACCACAGGGGGGATACGCAGTATTTT | CASSLAYHRGDTQYF | TRBJ2-3 | TRBV5-6 | NA | TRBD1
TGTGCCTGGAGTGGGGAGGGGACAGGCTCGAAAAAACTGTTTTTT | CAWSGEGTGSKKLFF | TRBJ1-4 | TRBV30 | NA | TRBD1
TGTGCCAGCAGCTTAGGGACAGGCGGCAATCAGCCCCAGCATTTT | CASSLGTGGNQPQHF | TRBJ1-5 | TRBV7-8 | NA | TRBD1
TGCGCCAGCAGCGTACAGGGGGCGCGGACAGATACGCAGTATTTT | CASSVQGARTDTQYF | TRBJ2-3 | TRBV5-1 | NA | TRBD1
TGTGCCAGCAGTATGTCGGGACTAGCGGGAGCGGAGACCCAGTACTTC | CASSMSGLAGAETQYF | TRBJ2-5 | TRBV28 | NA | TRBD2
TGTGCCAGCAGCTTAACCCTTAGAAGTGAAGCTTTCTTT | CASSLTLRSEAFF | TRBJ1-1 | TRBV11-2 | NA | NA
TGTGCCAGCAGCCCTTTAGCGGGAAGAGGCACCGGGGAGCTGTTTTTT | CASSPLAGRGTGELFF | TRBJ2-2 | TRBV9 | NA | TRBD2
TGTGCCAGCAGCCTCGTCTCTGTTACCGGGGAGCTGTTTTTT | CASSLVSVTGELFF | TRBJ2-2 | TRBV5-5 | once | NA
TGTGCTAGTGGCAGTGGACAGGGTAATGAAAAACTGTTTTTT | CASGSGQGNEKLFF | TRBJ1-4 | TRBV12-5 | NA | TRBD1
TGTGCCAGCAGTGGCCCGGGACTTTACGAGCAGTACTTC | CASSGPGLYEQYF | TRBJ2-7 | TRBV28 | NA | NA
TGCGCCAGCAGCGACCGGGACAGGGCCCACGAGCAGTACTTC | CASSDRDRAHEQYF | TRBJ2-7 | TRBV5-1 | few | TRBD1
TGTGCCAGCAGCTTCACTAGCGGGCTCACAGATACGCAGTATTTT | CASSFTSGLTDTQYF | TRBJ2-3 | TRBV7-9 | NA | TRBD2
TGTGCCAGCAGGAAGACTTCCTCGGGGGAGACCCAGTACTTC | CASRKTSSGETQYF | TRBJ2-5 | TRBV27 | NA | NA
TGTGCCAGCAGACCGACTAGCGGGAGGTCAGATACGCAGTATTTT | CASRPTSGRSDTQYF | TRBJ2-3 | TRBV3-1/TRBV3-2 | few | TRBD2
TGTGCCAGCAGTAGACAGCCGAACACCGGGGAGCTGTTTTTT | CASSRQPNTGELFF | TRBJ2-2 | TRBV7-3 | few | NA
TGTGCCAGCAGTCTAGGCGGCTTCTCTGGAAACACCATATATTTT | CASSLGGFSGNTIYF | TRBJ1-3 | TRBV7-2 | once | NA
TGTGCCAGCAGTCGACAGCCTAGCAATCAGCCCCAGCATTTT | CASSRQPSNQPQHF | TRBJ1-5 | TRBV2 | NA | NA
TGCAGCGTTGCGGGGCCTCTTCGCCCTAGCGGGAGGGGAATTGAGCAGTTCTTC | CSVAGPLRPSGRGIEQFF | TRBJ2-1 | TRBV29-1 | NA | TRBD2
TGTGCCAGCAGCCGTTTAGCGGGAGTCCACGAGCAGTACTTC | CASSRLAGVHEQYF | TRBJ2-7 | TRBV11-2 | NA | TRBD2
TGTGCCAGCAGCTATCTTACTAGCGGGAAATACAATGAGCAGTTCTTC | CASSYLTSGKYNEQFF | TRBJ2-1 | TRBV5-6 | once | TRBD2
TGTGCCAGCAGCTTGAGTACAGGGCGTGGGGCCAACGTCCTGACTTTC | CASSLSTGRGANVLTF | TRBJ2-6 | TRBV5-8 | NA | NA
TGTGCCAGCTCACGATCGCCTTCCCAGGGGAATCAGCCCCAGCATTTT | CASSRSPSQGNQPQHF | TRBJ1-5 | TRBV18 | NA | NA
TGTGCCAGCAGCTCTAACAGGGGCTCTGGGGCCAACGTCCTGACTTTC | CASSSNRGSGANVLTF | TRBJ2-6 | TRBV13 | NA | TRBD1
TGTGCCAGCAGTGCGCGGGGCAGCTCCTACGAGCAGTACTTC | CASSARGSSYEQYF | TRBJ2-7 | TRBV25-1 | few | NA
TGCGCCAGCACCCCACTAGCGGGGGGAACCTACGAGCAGTACTTC | CASTPLAGGTYEQYF | TRBJ2-7 | TRBV23-1 | NA | TRBD2
TGTGCCAGCAGTGCAGCGTGGAACACTGAAGCTTTCTTT | CASSAAWNTEAFF | TRBJ1-1 | TRBV6-4 | NA | NA
TGTGCCAGCAGTGCCGGGACAGCTTCTTATGGCTACACCTTC | CASSAGTASYGYTF | TRBJ1-2 | TRBV28 | NA | TRBD1
TGTGCCAGCATCCTAAGGGGGAGCTCTGGAAACACCATATATTTT | CASILRGSSGNTIYF | TRBJ1-3 | TRBV28 | NA | NA
TGTGCCAGCAGTTACGGAGGGTCCATTAGCACAGATACGCAGTATTTT | CASSYGGSISTDTQYF | TRBJ2-3 | TRBV6-2/TRBV6-3 | NA | NA
TGTGCCAGCAGCCAAGGGACTGCCAAGCCCTACAATGAGCAGTTCTTC | CASSQGTAKPYNEQFF | TRBJ2-1 | TRBV14 | NA | NA
TGTGCCAGCAAAGTGAATACAGGGAACTATGGCTACACCTTC | CASKVNTGNYGYTF | TRBJ1-2 | TRBV6-5 | NA | NA
TGTGCCAGCTCGTCGGACAGGAATCAGCCCCAGCATTTT | CASSSDRNQPQHF | TRBJ1-5 | TRBV18 | NA | TRBD1
TGTGCCAGCAGTGACGGGCGGGAGGAGACAGATACGCAGTATTTT | CASSDGREETDTQYF | TRBJ2-3 | TRBV6-4 | many | TRBD2
TGTGCCAGCAGTGAAGGGTTCCGGACTAGCGGGAGGGGGCGGCAGTTCTTC | CASSEGFRTSGRGRQFF | TRBJ2-1 | TRBV2 | NA | TRBD2
TGTGCCAGCAGCTTAGGAGGGTATCAGCCCCAGCATTTT | CASSLGGYQPQHF | TRBJ1-5 | TRBV7-2 | few | NA